These T cell receptor beta chains were read from a single sample in a study of Ad26.COV2.S vaccination and SARS-CoV-2 variants. Generated by immunoSEQ multiplex PCR, the TCRdb table keeps only in-frame clones and is missing some. The sample has fewer than 400,000 clones, 85% seen once. The source material was peripheral blood, sampled in a trial of Ad26.COV2.S vaccine versus placebo. All receptors derive from a person between 18 and 59 years old who received the Ad26.COV2.S COVID-19 vaccine or a placebo. Each CDR3 is given with its conserved first and last residue. The D gene is left open where the match is weak. Some rows have no size entry. The others give once, few or many, or a class for an expanded clone.

d_call,j_call,v_call,clone_size,cdr3_nt,cdr3_aa
-,TRBJ1-2,TRBV27,-,TGTGCCAGCAGTTTAGGTCTGGGAGGGTATGGCTACACCTTC,CASSLGLGGYGYTF
-,TRBJ1-3,TRBV19,few,TGTGCCAGTAGTATAACGACATTTTCTTCCCCACACGGAAACACCATATATTTT,CASSITTFSSPHGNTIYF
-,TRBJ1-1,TRBV7-9,-,TGTGCCAGCAGCACGGGCCGAGAAGCTTTCTTT,CASSTGREAFF
-,TRBJ1-3,TRBV27,few,TGTGCCAGCAGGAAAACTAGCTCTGGAAACACCATATATTTT,CASRKTSSGNTIYF
TRBD1,TRBJ1-5,TRBV28,-,TGTGCCAGCAGTTCCAGGGACAGATTTAGCAATCAGCCCCAGCATTTT,CASSSRDRFSNQPQHF
TRBD2,TRBJ2-1,TRBV4-2,-,TGTGCCAGCAGCCGGCTAGCGGGGATCTACAATGAGCAGTTCTTC,CASSRLAGIYNEQFF
TRBD1,TRBJ1-2,TRBV7-8,-,TGTGCCAGCAGCACCCACAGGGGGCGCGTACCATATGGCTACACCTTC,CASSTHRGRVPYGYTF
-,TRBJ2-1,TRBV6-5,-,TGTGCCAGCGGGAAAGGGCCGGGCCACTACAATGAGCAGTTCTTC,CASGKGPGHYNEQFF
-,TRBJ1-2,TRBV12-3/TRBV12-4,-,TGTGCCAGCAGTTTAATTGGGGTTAGCTACACCTTC,CASSLIGVSYTF
-,TRBJ1-1,TRBV7-9,-,TGTGCCAGCAGCTTAGGGAGGAAAACTGAAGCTTTCTTT,CASSLGRKTEAFF
-,TRBJ2-7,TRBV27,-,TGTGCCAGCAGTTTGGAGGGGGCGGGAATCTACGAGCAGTACTTC,CASSLEGAGIYEQYF
-,TRBJ1-1,TRBV28,-,TGTGCCAGCAGTTTCCGACCGGAGAACACTGAAGCTTTCTTT,CASSFRPENTEAFF
TRBD1,TRBJ1-1,TRBV3-1/TRBV3-2,-,TGTGCCAGCAGCCAAGATCGGGGACAGGGGGCTGAAGCTTTCTTT,CASSQDRGQGAEAFF
TRBD1,TRBJ1-4,TRBV15,-,TGTGCCACCAATCGGGGACAGGGATGGGATGAAAAACTGTTTTTT,CATNRGQGWDEKLFF
TRBD2,TRBJ2-1,TRBV19,-,TGTGCCAGTAGCAAGGGGACTAGCCTTTACAATGAGCAGTTCTTC,CASSKGTSLYNEQFF
TRBD1,TRBJ1-1,TRBV19,-,TGTGCCAGTAGCTGGGACAGGGCGGTCACTGAAGCTTTCTTT,CASSWDRAVTEAFF
TRBD1,TRBJ2-7,TRBV27,once,TGTGCCAGCAGTCCCCTCTTCGGGGGACAGGGCCTCCACGAGCAGTACTTC,CASSPLFGGQGLHEQYF
TRBD1,TRBJ1-1,TRBV9,-,TGTGCCAGCAGTGGGACAGACATGAACACTGAAGCTTTCTTT,CASSGTDMNTEAFF